The present TCR beta chain was sequenced within a study of blood T cell repertoires in COVID-19. At the level of the study: T cells, B-cell-depleted T cells, or PBMCs supplied cDNA or gDNA.

This clone was seen more than once but under ten times. TCRdb's table, derived via immunoSEQ multiplex PCR, lists solely in-frame clones and lacks some. The sample carries fewer than 350,000 clones, about nine tenths recorded once. Material for sequencing was peripheral blood. The sequence came from an older woman with COVID-19, enrolled during active disease.

DNA for the CDR3: TGTGCCAGCAAGGGGGGGCTGGGGCCCCAGCATTTT. This sequence encodes CASKGGLGPQHF. This rearrangement joins TRBV28 to TRBJ1-5; D may be TRBD1 (6 bases). Germline V CDR1 and CDR2: MDHEN, SYDVKM. Trimming removed 7 bases from V and 9 bases from J, with 13 bases in between. This CDR3 has 12 residues.